The clone carrying this T cell receptor (beta chain) was observed once. What it recognizes is unknown. Assay execution proceeded at the deep level. It was around 0.3 ug DNA, 28,000 or so T cell genomes, that went into each replicate PCR of unsorted PBMC. Using ten immunoSEQ deep assay plates, investigators sequenced unsorted PBMC DNA. Libraries were prepared by immunoSEQ multiplex PCR; TCRdb keeps only in-frame clonotypes and omits some of them. The sample includes fewer than 650,000 clones, about 82% of them seen just once. The data stem from a study of shared clonotypes between healthy human individuals. General study results and limits: Sampling covered nothing but blood. Tissue TCR repertoires likely differ from those found in blood.

Looked up from germline, CDR1 is SGHTA and CDR2 is FQGTGA. Unmatched junction bases numbered 6, after V lost 2 bases and J lost 4 bases. This CDR3 has 16 amino acids. Sequencing was carried out using PBMCs. This rearrangement joins TRBV7-3 to TRBJ2-2; 8 positions agree with TRBD2. The sequence was collected from a woman between 40 and 55 years old in good health. Some clones in this sample may be carry-over from other donors' samples. The CDR3 DNA follows: TGTGCCAGCAGCTTACCCGCCGGGAGGGGCACCGGGGAGCTGTTTTTT. It specifies CASSLPAGRGTGELFF.